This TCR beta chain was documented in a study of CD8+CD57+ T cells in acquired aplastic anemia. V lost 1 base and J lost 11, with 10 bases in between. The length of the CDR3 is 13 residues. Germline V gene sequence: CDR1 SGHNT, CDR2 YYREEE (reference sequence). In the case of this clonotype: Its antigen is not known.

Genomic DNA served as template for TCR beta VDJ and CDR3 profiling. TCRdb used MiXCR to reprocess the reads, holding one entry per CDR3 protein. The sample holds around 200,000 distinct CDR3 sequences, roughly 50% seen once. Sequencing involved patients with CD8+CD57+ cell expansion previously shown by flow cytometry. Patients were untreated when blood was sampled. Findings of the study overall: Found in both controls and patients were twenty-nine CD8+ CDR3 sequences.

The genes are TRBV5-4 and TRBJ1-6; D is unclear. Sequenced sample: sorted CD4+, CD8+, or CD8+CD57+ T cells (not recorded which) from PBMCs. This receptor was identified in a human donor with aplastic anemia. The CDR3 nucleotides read TGTGCCAGCAGCTTGAAGGCTTCTCCACCCCTCCACTTT. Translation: CASSLKASPPLHF. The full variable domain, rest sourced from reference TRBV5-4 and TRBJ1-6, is ETGVTQSPTHLIKTRGQQVTLRCSSQSGHNTVSWYQQALGQGPQFIFQYYREEENGRGNFPPRFSGLQFPNYSSELNVNALELDDSALYLCASSLKASPPLHFGNGTRLTVT.